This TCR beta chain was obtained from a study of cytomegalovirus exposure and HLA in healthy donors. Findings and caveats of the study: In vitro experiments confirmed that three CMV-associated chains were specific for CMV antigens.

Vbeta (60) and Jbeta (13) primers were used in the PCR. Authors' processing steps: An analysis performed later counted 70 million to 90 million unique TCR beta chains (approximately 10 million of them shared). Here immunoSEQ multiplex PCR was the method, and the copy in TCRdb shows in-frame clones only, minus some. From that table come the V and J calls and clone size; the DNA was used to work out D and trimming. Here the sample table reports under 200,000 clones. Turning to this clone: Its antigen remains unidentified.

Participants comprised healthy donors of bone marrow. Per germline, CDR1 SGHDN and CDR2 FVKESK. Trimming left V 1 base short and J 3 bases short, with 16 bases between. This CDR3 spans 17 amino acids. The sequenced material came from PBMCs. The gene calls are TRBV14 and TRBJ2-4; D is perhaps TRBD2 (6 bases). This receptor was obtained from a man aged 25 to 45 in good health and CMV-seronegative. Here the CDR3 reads CASSQVPGDWDKNIQYF. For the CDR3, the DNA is TGTGCCAGCAGCCAAGTTCCGGGGGATTGGGACAAAAACATTCAGTACTTC.